The clone carrying this TCR beta chain was found once. The data derive from a study of cytomegalovirus exposure and HLA in healthy donors. PCR primers comprised 60 Vbeta and 13 Jbeta primers. Profiled with immunoSEQ multiplex PCR; TCRdb holds only in-frame clones, not every one. The table lists some 160,000 clones, more than 80% of them singletons. Germline V gene data show CDR1 as SGHTS and CDR2 as YDEGEE. This CDR3 spans 15 amino acids. Trimming left V 0 bases short and J 1 base short, with 7 bases between. The rearrangement uses TRBV5-8 and TRBJ2-2; D possibly corresponds to TRBD2 (5 bases). Material: PBMCs. The receptor comes from a woman aged 35 to 49 in good health and CMV-seropositive. The CDR3 DNA reads TGTGCCAGCAGCTTGGAGCGGTTGAACACCGGGGAGCTGTTTTTT. This encodes CASSLERLNTGELFF. The variable domain in full, with the rest retrieved from reference TRBV5-8 and TRBJ2-2, is EAGVTQSPTHLIKTRGQQATLRCSPISGHTSVYWYQQALGLGLQFLLWYDEGEERNRGNFPPRFSGRQFPNYSSELNVNALELEDSALYLCASSLERLNTGELFFGEGSRLTVL.